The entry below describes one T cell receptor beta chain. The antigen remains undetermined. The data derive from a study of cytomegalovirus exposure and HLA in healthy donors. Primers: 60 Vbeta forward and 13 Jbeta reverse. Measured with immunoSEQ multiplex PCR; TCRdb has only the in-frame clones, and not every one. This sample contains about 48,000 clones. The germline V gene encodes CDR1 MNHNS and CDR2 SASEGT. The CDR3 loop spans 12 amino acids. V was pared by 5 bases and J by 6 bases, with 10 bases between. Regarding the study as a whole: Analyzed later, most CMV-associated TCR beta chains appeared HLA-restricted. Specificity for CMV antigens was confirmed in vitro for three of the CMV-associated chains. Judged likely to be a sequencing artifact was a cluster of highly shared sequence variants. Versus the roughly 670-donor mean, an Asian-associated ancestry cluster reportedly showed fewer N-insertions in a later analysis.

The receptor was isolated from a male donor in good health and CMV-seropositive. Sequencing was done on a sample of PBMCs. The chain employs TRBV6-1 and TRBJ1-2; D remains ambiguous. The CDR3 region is CASSRRADGYTF. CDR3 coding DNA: TGTGCCAGCAGTCGGCGGGCGGATGGCTACACCTTC.